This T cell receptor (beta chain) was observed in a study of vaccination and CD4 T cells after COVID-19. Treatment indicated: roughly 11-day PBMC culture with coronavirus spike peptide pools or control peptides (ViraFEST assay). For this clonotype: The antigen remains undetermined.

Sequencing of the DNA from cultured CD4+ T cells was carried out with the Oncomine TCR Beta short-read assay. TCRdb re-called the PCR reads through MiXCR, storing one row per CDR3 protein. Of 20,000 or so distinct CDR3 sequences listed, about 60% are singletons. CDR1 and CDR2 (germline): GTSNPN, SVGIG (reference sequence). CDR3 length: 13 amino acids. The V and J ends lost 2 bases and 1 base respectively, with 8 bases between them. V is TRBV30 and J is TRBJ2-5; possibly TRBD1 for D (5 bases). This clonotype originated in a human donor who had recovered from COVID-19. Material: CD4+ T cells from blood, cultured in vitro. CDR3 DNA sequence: TGTGCCTGGAGTCGCCAGGGCCAAGAGACCCAGTACTTC. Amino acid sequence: CAWSRQGQETQYF.